This entry lists 2 T cell receptor beta chains sequenced from one sample in a study of identical twins. One entry per CDR3 protein, called by TCRdb with MiXCR from the 5' RACE reads. In the table there are around 230,000 distinct CDR3 sequences, roughly a tenth of which are singletons. The sample taken for sequencing was memory (CD45RO+) T cells sorted from blood. The receptors were sampled from a woman aged 18-35 years in good health.

Ten or more counts support this clonotype. The chain carries TRBV19 and TRBJ1-1; tentative D call: TRBD1 (5 bases). Germline CDR1 is LNHDA and CDR2 is SQIVND (reference sequence). Trimming removed 7 bases at V and 5 bases at J, with 8 bases between. There are 11 residues in the CDR3. CDR3 protein: CASTGSTEAFF. CDR3 nucleotides: TGTGCCAGTACAGGGAGTACTGAAGCTTTCTTT.

This clonotype was observed a handful of times. V and J are TRBV7-9 and TRBJ2-1; 10 bases agree with TRBD2. The trim removed 3 bases at V and 7 bases at J, leaving 12 bases unmatched. The CDR3 runs to 17 residues. The germline V gene has CDR1 SEHNR and CDR2 FQNEAQ (reference sequence). CDR3 DNA sequence: TGTGCCAGCAGCTTCCGGGAATTGATAGCGGGAGGAAATGAGCAGTTCTTC. This codes for CASSFRELIAGGNEQFF.